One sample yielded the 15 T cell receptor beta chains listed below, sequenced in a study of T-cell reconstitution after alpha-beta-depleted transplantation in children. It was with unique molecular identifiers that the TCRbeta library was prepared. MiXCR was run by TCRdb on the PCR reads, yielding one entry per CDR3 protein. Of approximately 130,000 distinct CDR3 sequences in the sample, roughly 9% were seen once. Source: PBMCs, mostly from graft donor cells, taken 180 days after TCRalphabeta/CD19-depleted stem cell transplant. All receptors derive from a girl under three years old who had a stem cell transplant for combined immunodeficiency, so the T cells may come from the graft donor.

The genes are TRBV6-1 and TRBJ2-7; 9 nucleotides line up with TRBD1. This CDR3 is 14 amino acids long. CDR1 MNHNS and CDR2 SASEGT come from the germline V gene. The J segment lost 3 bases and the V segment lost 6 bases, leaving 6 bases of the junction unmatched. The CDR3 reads CASRARTGVYEQYF. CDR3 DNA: TGTGCCAGCAGGGCGAGGACAGGGGTCTACGAGCAGTACTTC.

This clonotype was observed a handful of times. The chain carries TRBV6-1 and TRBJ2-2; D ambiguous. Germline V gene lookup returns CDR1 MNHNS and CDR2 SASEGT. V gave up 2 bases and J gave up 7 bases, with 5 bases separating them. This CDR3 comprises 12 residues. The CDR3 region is CASSERVGELFF. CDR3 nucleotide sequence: TGTGCCAGCAGTGAAAGGGTCGGGGAGCTGTTTTTT.

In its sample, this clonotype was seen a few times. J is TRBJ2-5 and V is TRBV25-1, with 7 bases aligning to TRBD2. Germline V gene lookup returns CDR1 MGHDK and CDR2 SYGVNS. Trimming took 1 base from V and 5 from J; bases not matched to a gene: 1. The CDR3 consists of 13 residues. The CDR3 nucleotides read TGTGCCAGCAGTGAATCCGGGGGGGAGACCCAGTACTTC. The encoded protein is CASSESGGETQYF.

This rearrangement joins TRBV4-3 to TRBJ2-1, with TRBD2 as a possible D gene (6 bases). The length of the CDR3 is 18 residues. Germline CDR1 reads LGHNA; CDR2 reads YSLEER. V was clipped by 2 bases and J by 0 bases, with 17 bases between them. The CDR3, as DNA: TGCGCCAGCAGCCAATTTAGAACCGGGACTGTCTCCTACAATGAGCAGTTCTTC. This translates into CASSQFRTGTVSYNEQFF.

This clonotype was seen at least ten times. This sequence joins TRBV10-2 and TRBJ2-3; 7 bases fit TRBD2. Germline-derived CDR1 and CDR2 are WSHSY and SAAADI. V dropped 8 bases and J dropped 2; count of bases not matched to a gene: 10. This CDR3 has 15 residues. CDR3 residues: CASGWSGAITDTQYF. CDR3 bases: TGCGCCAGCGGTTGGAGCGGGGCGATCACAGATACGCAGTATTTT.

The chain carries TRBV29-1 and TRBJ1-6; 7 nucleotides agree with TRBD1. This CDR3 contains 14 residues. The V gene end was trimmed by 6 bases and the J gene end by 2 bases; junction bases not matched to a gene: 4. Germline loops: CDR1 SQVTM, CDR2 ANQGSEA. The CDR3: CSVRTGPYNSPLHF. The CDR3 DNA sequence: TGCAGCGTGCGGACAGGCCCCTATAATTCACCCCTCCACTTT. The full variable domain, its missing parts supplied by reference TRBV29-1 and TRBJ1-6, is SAVISQKPSRDICQRGTSLTIQCQVDSQVTMMFWYRQQPGQSLTLIATANQGSEATYESGFVIDKFPISRPNLTFSTLTVSNMSPEDSSIYLCSVRTGPYNSPLHFGNGTRLTVT.

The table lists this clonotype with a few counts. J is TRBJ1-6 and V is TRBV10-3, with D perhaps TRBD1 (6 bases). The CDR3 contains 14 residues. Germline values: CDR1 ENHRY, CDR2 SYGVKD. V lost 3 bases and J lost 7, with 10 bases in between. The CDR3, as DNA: TGTGCCATCAGTGACGGACAGTTCAATTCACCCCTCCACTTT. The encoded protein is CAISDGQFNSPLHF.

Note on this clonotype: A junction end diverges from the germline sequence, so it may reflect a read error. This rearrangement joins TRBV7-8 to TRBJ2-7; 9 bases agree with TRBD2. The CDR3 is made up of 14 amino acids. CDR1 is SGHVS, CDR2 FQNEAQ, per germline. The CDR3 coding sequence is TGTGCCAGCAGCCTTTGGACTAGCGCCTACGAGCACTACTTC. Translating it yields CASSLWTSAYEHYF.

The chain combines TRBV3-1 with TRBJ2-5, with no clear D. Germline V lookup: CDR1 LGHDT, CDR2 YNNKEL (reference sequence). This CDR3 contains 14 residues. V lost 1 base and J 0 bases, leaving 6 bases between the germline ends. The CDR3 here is CASSQGYYQETQYF. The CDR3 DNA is TGTGCCAGCAGCCAAGGGTATTACCAAGAGACCCAGTACTTC.

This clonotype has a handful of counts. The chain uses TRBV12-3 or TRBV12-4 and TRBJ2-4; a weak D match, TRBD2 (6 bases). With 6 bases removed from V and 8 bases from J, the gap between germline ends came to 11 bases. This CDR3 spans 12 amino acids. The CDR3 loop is CASRRGLDIQYF. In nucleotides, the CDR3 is TGTGCCAGCAGACGGGGACTGGACATTCAGTACTTC.

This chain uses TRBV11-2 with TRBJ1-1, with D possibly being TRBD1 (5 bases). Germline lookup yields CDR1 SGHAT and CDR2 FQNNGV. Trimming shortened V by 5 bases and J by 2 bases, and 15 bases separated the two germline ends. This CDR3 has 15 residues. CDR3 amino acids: CASSPSDKENTEAFF. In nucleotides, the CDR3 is TGTGCCAGCAGCCCCTCGGACAAGGAAAACACTGAAGCTTTCTTT. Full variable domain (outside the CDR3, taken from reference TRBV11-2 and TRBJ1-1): EAGVAQSPRYKIIEKRQSVAFWCNPISGHATLYWYQQILGQGPKLLIQFQNNGVVDDSQLPKDRFSAERLKGVDSTLKIQPAKLEDSAVYLCASSPSDKENTEAFFGQGTRLTVV.

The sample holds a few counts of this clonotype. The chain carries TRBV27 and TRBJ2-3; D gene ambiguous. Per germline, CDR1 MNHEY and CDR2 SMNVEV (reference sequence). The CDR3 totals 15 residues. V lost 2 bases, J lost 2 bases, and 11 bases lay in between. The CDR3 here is CASSLVPRNTDTQYF. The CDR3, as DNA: TGTGCCAGCAGTTTAGTCCCGCGTAACACAGATACGCAGTATTTT.

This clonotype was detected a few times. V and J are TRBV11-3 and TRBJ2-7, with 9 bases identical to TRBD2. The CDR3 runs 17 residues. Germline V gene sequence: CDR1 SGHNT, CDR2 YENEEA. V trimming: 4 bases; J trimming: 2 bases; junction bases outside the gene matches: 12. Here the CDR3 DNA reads TGTGCCAGCAGCTCAAAGCTCCTAGCGGGGATCACCTACGAGCAGTACTTC. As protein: CASSSKLLAGITYEQYF.

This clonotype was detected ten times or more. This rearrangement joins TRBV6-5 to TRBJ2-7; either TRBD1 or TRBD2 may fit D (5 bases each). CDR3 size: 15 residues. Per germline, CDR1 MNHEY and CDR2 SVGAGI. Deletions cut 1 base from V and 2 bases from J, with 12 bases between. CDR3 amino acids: CASSYWSGATYEQYF. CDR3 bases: TGTGCCAGCAGTTACTGGTCCGGGGCAACCTACGAGCAGTACTTC.

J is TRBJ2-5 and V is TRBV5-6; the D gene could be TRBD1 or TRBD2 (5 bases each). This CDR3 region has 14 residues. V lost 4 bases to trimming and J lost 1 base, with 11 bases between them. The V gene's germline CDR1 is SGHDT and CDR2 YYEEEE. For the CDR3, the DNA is TGTGCCAGCAGCCCTGGGACGGCCCAAGAGACCCAGTACTTC. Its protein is CASSPGTAQETQYF.